These 8 T cell receptor beta chains came from one sample sequenced in a study of cytomegalovirus exposure and HLA in healthy donors. Primers included in the PCR were 60 Vbeta and 13 Jbeta primers. Profiling relied on immunoSEQ multiplex PCR, and the TCRdb table lists in-frame clones only, not all of them. Of approximately 180,000 clones in the sample, about four fifths are singletons; the top ten hold about 7%. The sample consisted of PBMCs. The origin of the receptors is a man aged 25-40 years in good health and CMV-seropositive.

The V and J genes are TRBV7-9 and TRBJ2-1; 7 positions agree with TRBD1. Losses at the gene ends were 4 bases for V and 3 bases for J; bases not matched to a gene: 9. The CDR3 contains 16 residues. CDR1 is SEHNR, CDR2 FQNEAQ, per germline (reference sequence). CDR3 sequence (DNA): TGTGCCAGCAGCTCGATGACAGGGAAGGACTACAATGAGCAGTTCTTC. Residues: CASSSMTGKDYNEQFF. The variable domain in full, completed from reference TRBV7-9 and TRBJ2-1, reads DTGVSQNPRHKITKRGQNVTFRCDPISEHNRLYWYRQTLGQGPEFLTYFQNEAQLEKSRLLSDRFSAERPKGSFSTLEIQRTEQGDSAMYLCASSSMTGKDYNEQFFGPGTRLTVL.

CDR3 DNA sequence: TGTGCCATCAGTGAGCGGGGTATTGGCACAGATACGCAGTATTTT. This sequence encodes CAISERGIGTDTQYF. V is TRBV10-3 and J is TRBJ2-3; D is perhaps TRBD2 (5 bases). The CDR3 loop spans 15 amino acids. CDR1 is ENHRY, CDR2 SYGVKD, per germline. V was trimmed by 2 bases and J by 1 base, leaving 10 bases between them.

V gene TRBV6-1 combines with J gene TRBJ1-3; D is perhaps TRBD1 (6 bases). Per germline, CDR1 MNHNS and CDR2 SASEGT. The CDR3 totals 15 residues. The V end lost 6 bases, the J end lost 0 bases, and 12 bases lay between the germline ends. CDR3 coding DNA: TGTGCCAGCAGGACCCCAGGGGACTCTGGAAACACCATATATTTT. Its translation: CASRTPGDSGNTIYF.

The chain joins TRBV6-6 to TRBJ2-5; TRBD1 agrees at 9 bases. The CDR3 covers 15 residues. Germline V gene data show CDR1 as MNHNY and CDR2 as SVGAGI (reference sequence). Trimming removed 7 bases from V and 4 bases from J; junction bases left unmatched: 10. CDR3 DNA sequence: TGTGCCAGCATTATAAGACAGGGGGTTGGAGAGACCCAGTACTTC. Protein: CASIIRQGVGETQYF.

The chain combines TRBV9 with TRBJ2-7, with 8 nucleotides matching TRBD1. Germline CDR1 and CDR2: SGDLS and YYNGEE. The CDR3 loop spans 15 amino acids. V dropped 0 bases and J dropped 2; count of bases not matched to a gene: 4. The CDR3 DNA follows: TGTGCCAGCAGCGTAGGGGACAGGCCTACCTACGAGCAGTACTTC. It is translated as CASSVGDRPTYEQYF.

This chain links TRBV6-4 with TRBJ2-1; a possible D gene is TRBD2 (5 bases). Between the trimmed V and J ends, which lost 3 bases and 4 bases, there was a span of 13 bases. CDR1 is MRHNA, CDR2 SNTAGT, per germline. The CDR3 has 15 amino acids. The CDR3 here is CASSEDGNTYNEQFF. CDR3 coding DNA: TGTGCCAGCAGTGAGGACGGGAATACGTACAATGAGCAGTTCTTC.

As for this clone: Germline is not matched at one junction end, which may reflect a read error. The chain has TRBV7-9 and TRBJ2-3; 10 positions agree with TRBD1. This CDR3 contains 15 residues. CDR1 and CDR2 (germline): SEHNR, FQNEAQ (reference sequence). CDR3 sequence reads: CSSSLWDRGSDTQYF. The CDR3 DNA is TGTTCCAGCAGCTTATGGGACAGGGGATCCGATACGCAGTATTTT.

V is TRBV7-2 and J is TRBJ2-1, with TRBD2 identical over 9 bases. In germline, CDR1 is SGHTA, CDR2 FQGNSA. The CDR3 consists of 18 residues. The V and J ends lost 4 bases and 7 bases, in that order; junction bases with no gene match: 17. CDR3 bases: TGTGCCAGCAGCTCCCTTCGTTTGCGGGAGGGCCTAGAAAATGAGCAGTTCTTC. It translates to CASSSLRLREGLENEQFF.